The text below deals with one T cell receptor beta chain. CDR3 size: 16 residues. Germline loops: CDR1 LNHDA, CDR2 SQIVND (reference sequence). The J segment lost 2 bases and the V segment lost 5 bases, leaving 9 bases of the junction unmatched. The entry originates in a study of blood T cell repertoires in COVID-19. Clones were read by immunoSEQ multiplex PCR, and TCRdb kept only the in-frame ones, dropping some. Altogether roughly 500,000 clones are present, 70% to 90% being singletons, with the ten largest covering less than 2%. This clonotype originated in a woman aged 40-49 years who had recovered from COVID-19. The chain joins TRBV19 to TRBJ2-3; 8 bases agree with TRBD2. Sequencing input: PBMCs or T cells enriched from blood (not recorded which). The chain's CDR3 is CASSPRLATLTDTQYF. CDR3 coding DNA: TGTGCCAGTAGTCCAAGACTAGCGACTCTCACAGATACGCAGTATTTT.